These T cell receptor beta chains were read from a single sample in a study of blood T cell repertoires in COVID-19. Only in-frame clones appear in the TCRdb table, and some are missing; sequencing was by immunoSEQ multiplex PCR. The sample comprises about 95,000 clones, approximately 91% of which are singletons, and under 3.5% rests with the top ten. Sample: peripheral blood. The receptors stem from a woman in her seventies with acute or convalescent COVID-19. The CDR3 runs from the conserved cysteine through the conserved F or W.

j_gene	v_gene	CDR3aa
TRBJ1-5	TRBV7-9	CASSRRGTGPYSNQPQHF
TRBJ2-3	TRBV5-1	CASTGTSGGYTDTQYF
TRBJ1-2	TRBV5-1	CASSPGGAGPSIYGYTF
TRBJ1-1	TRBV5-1	CASSEGQGGTEAFF
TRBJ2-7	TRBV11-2	CASSLSSGATYEQYF
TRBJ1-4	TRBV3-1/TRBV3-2	CASSQEFRALFF
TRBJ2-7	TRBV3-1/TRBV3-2	CASSPQVSPYEQYF
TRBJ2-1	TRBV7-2	CASSPQGTSGRVNEQFF
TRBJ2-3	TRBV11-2	CASSPGTDTQYF
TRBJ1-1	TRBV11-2	CASSRRSGNTEAFF
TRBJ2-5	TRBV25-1	CASSDQGKTQYF
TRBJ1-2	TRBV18	CASSPKGDYGYTF
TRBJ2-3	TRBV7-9	CASSLAFLSSGATDTQYF
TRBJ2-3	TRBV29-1	CSARRGASTDTQYF
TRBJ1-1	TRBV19	CASKKTGAIANTEAFF
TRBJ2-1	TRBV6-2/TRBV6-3	CASRWTSGYNEQFF
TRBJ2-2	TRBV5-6	CASRRGWDTGELFF
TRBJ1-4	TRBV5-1	CASSQGVDEKLFF
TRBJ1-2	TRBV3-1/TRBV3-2	CASSQGTAPGYTF
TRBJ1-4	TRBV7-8	CASSSGTGANEKLFF
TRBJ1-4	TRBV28	CASSSATVGFEKLFF
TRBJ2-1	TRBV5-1	CASSSPHGGSSYNEQFF
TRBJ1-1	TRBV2	CASSDPAGVNTEAFF
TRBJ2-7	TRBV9	CASSRGRGSYEQYF
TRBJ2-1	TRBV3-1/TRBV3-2	CASSRRQGYNEQFF
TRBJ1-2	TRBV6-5	CASSYSRVSPAGGYTF
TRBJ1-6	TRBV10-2	CATRARPNEGPLHF
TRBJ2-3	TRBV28	CASSLFPSGSWNTQYF
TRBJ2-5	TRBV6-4	CASTEGWVMRGAGVKETQYF
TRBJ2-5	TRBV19	CASSIDPVQETQYF